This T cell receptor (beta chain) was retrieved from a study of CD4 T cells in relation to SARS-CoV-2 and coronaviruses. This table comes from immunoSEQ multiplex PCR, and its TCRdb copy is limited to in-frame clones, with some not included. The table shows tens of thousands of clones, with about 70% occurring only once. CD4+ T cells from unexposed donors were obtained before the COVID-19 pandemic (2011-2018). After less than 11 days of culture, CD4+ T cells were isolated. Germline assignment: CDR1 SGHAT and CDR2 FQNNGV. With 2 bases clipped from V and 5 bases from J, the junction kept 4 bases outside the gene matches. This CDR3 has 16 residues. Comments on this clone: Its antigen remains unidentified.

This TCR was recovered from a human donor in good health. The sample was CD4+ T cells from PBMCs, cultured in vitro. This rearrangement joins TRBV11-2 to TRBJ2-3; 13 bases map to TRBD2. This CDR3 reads CASSLMGLAGRDTQYF. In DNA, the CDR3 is TGTGCCAGCAGCTTAATGGGACTAGCGGGAAGAGATACGCAGTATTTT.